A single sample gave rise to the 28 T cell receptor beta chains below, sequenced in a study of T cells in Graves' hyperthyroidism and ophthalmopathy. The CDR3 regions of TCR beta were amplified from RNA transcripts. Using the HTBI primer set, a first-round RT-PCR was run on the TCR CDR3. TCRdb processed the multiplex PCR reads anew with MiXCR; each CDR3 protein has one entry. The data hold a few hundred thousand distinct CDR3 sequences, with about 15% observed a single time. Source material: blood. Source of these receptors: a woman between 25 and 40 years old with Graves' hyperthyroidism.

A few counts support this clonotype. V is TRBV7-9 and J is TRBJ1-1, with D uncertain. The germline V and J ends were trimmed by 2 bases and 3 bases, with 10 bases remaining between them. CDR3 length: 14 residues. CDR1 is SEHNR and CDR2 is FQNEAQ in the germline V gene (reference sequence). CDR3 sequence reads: CASSLKDGHTEAFF. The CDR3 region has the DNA TGTGCCAGCAGCTTAAAAGACGGCCACACTGAAGCTTTCTTT.

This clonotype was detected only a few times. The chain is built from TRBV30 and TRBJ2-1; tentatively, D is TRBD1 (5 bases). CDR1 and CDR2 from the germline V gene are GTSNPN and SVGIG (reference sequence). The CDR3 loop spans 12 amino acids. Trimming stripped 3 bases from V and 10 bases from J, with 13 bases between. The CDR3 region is CAWRGLTWEQFF. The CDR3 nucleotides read TGTGCCTGGAGGGGGCTTACCTGGGAGCAGTTCTTC.

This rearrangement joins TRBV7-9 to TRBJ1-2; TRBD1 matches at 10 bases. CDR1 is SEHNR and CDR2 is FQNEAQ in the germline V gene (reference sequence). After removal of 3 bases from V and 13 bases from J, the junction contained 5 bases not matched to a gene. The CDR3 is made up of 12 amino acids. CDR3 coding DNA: TGTGCCAGCAGCTTGGGGACAGGGGTCTCCACCTTC. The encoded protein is CASSLGTGVSTF.

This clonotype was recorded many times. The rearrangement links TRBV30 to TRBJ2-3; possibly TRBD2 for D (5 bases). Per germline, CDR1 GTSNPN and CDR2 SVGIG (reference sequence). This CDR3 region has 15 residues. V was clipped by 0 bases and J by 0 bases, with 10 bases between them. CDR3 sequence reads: CAWSVYGKSTDTQYF. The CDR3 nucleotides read TGTGCCTGGAGTGTATACGGGAAAAGCACAGATACGCAGTATTTT.

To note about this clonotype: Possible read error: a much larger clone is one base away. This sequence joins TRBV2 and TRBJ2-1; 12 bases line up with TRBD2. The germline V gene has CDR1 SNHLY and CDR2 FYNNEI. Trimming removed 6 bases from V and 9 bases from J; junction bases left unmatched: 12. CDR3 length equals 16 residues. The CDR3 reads CASSPELAGGKVEQFF. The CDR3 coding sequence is TGTGCCAGCAGCCCCGAACTAGCGGGAGGAAAGGTTGAGCAGTTCTTC.

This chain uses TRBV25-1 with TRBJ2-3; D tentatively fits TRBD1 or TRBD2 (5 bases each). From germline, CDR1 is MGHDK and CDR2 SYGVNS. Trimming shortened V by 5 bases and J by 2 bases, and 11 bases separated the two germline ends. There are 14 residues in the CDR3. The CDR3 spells CASSQGPLTDTQYF. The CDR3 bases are TGTGCCAGCAGTCAGGGACCCCTCACAGATACGCAGTATTTT.

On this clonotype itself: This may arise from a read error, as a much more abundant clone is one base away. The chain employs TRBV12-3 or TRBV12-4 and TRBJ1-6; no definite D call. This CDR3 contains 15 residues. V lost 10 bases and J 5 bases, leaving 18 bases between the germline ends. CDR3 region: CANSSGFGDNSPLHF. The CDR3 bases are TGTGCCAACAGCTCCGGGTTCGGGGATAATTCACCCCTCCACTTT.

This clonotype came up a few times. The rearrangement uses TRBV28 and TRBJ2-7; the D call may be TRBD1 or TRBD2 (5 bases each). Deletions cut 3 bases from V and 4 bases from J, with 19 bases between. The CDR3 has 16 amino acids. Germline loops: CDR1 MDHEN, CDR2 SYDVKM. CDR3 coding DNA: TGTGCCAGCAGTTTTGGGACGGCCCGAAGCGCATACGAGCAGTACTTC. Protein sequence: CASSFGTARSAYEQYF.

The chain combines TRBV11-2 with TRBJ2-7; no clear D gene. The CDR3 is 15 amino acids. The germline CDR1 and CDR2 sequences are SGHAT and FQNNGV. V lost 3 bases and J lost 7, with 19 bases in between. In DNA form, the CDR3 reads TGTGCCAGCAGCTTGACCCCCCCCGGTCTTGGTGAGCAGTACTTC. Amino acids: CASSLTPPGLGEQYF.

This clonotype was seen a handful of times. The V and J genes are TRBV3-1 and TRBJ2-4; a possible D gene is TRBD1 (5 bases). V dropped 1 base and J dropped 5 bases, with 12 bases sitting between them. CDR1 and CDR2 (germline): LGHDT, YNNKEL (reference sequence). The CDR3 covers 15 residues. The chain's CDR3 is CASSQGAGWENIQYF. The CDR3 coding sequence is TGTGCCAGCAGCCAAGGGGCAGGGTGGGAAAACATTCAGTACTTC.

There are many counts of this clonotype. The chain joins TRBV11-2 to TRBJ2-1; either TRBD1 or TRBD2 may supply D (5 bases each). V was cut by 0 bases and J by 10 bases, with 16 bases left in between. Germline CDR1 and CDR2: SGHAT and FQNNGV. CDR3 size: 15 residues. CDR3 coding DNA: TGTGCCAGCAGCTTAGATGGGGCCAGGGACCAGGAGCAGTTCTTC. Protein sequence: CASSLDGARDQEQFF.

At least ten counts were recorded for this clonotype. This CDR3 is CASSHGTDYNEQFF. As DNA, the CDR3 is TGTGCCAGCAGCCACGGGACGGATTACAATGAGCAGTTCTTC. V and J are TRBV7-9 and TRBJ2-1; D possibly uses TRBD1 or TRBD2 (5 bases each). The CDR3 has 14 amino acids. Germline V lookup: CDR1 SEHNR, CDR2 FQNEAQ (reference sequence). The V and J ends lost 5 bases and 4 bases respectively, with 12 bases between them.

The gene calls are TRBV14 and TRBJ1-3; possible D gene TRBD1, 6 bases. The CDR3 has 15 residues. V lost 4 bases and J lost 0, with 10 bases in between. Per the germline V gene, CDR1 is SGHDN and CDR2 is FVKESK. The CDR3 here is CASSRDRPSGNTIYF. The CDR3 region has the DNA TGTGCCAGCAGCCGCGACAGGCCCTCTGGAAACACCATATATTTT. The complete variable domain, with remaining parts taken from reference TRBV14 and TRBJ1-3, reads EAGVTQFPSHSVIEKGQTVTLRCDPISGHDNLYWYRRVMGKEIKFLLHFVKESKQDESGMPNNRFLAERTGGTYSTLKVQPAELEDSGVYFCASSRDRPSGNTIYFGEGSWLTVV.

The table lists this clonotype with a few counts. The CDR3 here is CSAPRPTGYNEQFF. Here the CDR3 DNA reads TGCAGTGCTCCACGACCTACAGGGTACAATGAGCAGTTCTTC. The chain carries TRBV20-1 and TRBJ2-1, with D perhaps TRBD1 (6 bases). Trimming removed 5 bases from V and 4 bases from J, with 15 bases in between. The CDR3 spans 14 residues. From germline, CDR1 is DFQATT and CDR2 SNEGSKA (reference sequence).

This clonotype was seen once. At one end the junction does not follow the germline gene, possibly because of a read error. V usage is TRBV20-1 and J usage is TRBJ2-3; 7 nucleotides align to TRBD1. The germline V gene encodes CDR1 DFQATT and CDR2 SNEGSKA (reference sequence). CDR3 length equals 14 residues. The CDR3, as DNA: TGCAGTGCTCTACAGGGGCCTAGCACAGATACGCTGTATTTT. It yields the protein CSALQGPSTDTLYF.

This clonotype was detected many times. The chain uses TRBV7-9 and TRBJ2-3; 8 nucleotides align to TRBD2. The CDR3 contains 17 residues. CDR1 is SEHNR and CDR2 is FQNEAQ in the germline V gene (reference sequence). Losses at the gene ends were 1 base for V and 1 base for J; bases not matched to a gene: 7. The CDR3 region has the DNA TGTGCCAGCAGCTTAGATGTCGGGGGGGGACGCACAGATACGCAGTATTTT. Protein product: CASSLDVGGGRTDTQYF.

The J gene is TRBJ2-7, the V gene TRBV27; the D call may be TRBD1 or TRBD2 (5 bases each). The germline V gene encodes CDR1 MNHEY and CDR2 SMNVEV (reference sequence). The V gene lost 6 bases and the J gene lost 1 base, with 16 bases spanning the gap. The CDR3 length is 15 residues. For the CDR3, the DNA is TGTGCCAGCAGCCGAGGACTGGGGGAGTCCTACGAGCAGTACTTC. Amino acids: CASSRGLGESYEQYF.

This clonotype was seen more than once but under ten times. The CDR3 bases are TGTGCCAGCAGCACGGACAGGGGAGAGACCCAGTACTTC. Translating it yields CASSTDRGETQYF. This sequence joins TRBV7-7 and TRBJ2-5; 9 bases match TRBD1. Losses at the gene ends were 5 bases for V and 4 bases for J; bases not matched to a gene: 2. The CDR3 totals 13 residues. Germline V gives CDR1 SSHAT, CDR2 FNYEAQ (reference sequence).

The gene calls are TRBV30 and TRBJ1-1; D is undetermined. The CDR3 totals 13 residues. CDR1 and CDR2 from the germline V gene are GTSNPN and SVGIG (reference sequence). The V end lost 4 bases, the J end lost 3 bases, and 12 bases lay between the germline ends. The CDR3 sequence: CAWILQSHTEAFF. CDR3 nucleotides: TGTGCCTGGATTCTTCAGTCACACACTGAAGCTTTCTTT.

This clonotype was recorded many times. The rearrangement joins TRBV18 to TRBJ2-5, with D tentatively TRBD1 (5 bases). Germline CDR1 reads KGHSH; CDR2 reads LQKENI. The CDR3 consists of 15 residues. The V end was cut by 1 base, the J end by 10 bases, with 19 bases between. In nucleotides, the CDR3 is TGTGCCAGCTCACCACTGGACATTAAGGGATGGGACCAGTACTTC. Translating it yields CASSPLDIKGWDQYF.

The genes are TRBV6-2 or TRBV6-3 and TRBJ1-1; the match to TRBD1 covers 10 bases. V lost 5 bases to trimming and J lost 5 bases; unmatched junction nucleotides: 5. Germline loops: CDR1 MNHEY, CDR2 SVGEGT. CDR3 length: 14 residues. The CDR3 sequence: CASSADRGGTEAFF. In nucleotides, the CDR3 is TGTGCCAGCAGTGCGGACAGGGGGGGTACTGAAGCTTTCTTT.

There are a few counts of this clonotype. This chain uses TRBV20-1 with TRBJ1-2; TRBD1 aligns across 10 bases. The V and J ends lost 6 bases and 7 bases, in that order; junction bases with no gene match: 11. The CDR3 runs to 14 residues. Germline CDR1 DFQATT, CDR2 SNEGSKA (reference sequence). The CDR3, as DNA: TGCAGTGCAGTCCCGACAGGGGGCTTTAGTGGCTACACCTTC. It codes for CSAVPTGGFSGYTF.

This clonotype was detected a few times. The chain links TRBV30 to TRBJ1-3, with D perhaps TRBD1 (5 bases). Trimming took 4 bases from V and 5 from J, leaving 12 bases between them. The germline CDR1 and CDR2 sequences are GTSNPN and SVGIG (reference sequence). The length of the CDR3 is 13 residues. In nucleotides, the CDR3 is TGTGCCTGGATTGGGCGGGGGAGAAACACCATATATTTT. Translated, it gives CAWIGRGRNTIYF.

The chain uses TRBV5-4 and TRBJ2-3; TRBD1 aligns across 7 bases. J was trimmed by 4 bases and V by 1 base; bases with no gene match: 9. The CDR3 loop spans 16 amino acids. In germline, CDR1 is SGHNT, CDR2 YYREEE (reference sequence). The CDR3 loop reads CASSLRHTGVADTQYF. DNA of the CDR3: TGTGCCAGCAGCTTGCGACACACAGGGGTGGCAGATACGCAGTATTTT.

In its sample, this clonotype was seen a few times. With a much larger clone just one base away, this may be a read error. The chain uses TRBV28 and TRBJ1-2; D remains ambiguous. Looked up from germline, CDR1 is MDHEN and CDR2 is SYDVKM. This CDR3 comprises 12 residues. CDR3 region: CASGLSSYGYTF. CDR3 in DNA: TGTGCCAGCGGTTTATCATCCTATGGCTACACCTTC.

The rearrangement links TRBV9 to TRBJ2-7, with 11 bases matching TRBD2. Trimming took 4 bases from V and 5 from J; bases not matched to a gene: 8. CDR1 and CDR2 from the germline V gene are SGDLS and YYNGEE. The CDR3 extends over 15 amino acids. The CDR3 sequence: CASSLTSGSGNEQYF. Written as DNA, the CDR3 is TGTGCCAGCAGCCTCACTAGCGGGAGTGGAAACGAGCAGTACTTC. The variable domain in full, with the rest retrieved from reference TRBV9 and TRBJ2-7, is DSGVTQTPKHLITATGQRVTLRCSPRSGDLSVYWYQQSLDQGLQFLIQYYNGEERAKGNILERFSAQQFPDLHSELNLSSLELGDSALYFCASSLTSGSGNEQYFGPGTRLTVT.

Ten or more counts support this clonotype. The CDR3 region is CASSPRTGGEKLFF. CDR3 nucleotides: TGTGCCAGCAGTCCACGGACAGGGGGTGAAAAACTGTTTTTT. The V and J genes are TRBV6-1 and TRBJ1-4; 10 nucleotides match TRBD1. This CDR3 spans 14 amino acids. V lost 5 bases and J lost 7; bases outside the gene matches: 4. CDR1 and CDR2 from the germline V gene are MNHNS and SASEGT.

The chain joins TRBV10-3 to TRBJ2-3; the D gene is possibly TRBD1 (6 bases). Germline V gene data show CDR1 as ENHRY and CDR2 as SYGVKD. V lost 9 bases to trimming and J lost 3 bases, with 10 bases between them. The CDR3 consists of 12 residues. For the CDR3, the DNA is TGTGCCATTCGGACAGAAACAGATACGCAGTATTTT. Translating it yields CAIRTETDTQYF.